These T cell receptor beta chains were read from a single sample in a study of blood T cell repertoires in COVID-19. Clones were read by immunoSEQ multiplex PCR, and TCRdb kept only the in-frame ones, dropping some. Counted here are approximately 300,000 clones, more than 70% occurring once; the ten biggest clones make up approximately 1.2%. The specimen was peripheral blood. These receptors all stem from a woman aged 50 to 60 with acute or convalescent COVID-19. Each CDR3 is given with its conserved first and last residue. A D gene is named only where the DNA matches it firmly. Some rows have no size entry. The others give once, few or many, or a class for an expanded clone.

CDR3 protein,CDR3 DNA,J gene,CDR3 length,V gene,D gene,clone size
CASSPPGRAPYEQYF,TGTGCCAGCAGCCCCCCCGGGAGGGCCCCCTACGAGCAGTACTTC,TRBJ2-7,15,TRBV3-1/TRBV3-2,TRBD2,-
CARSPRGGTNYGYTF,TGTGCCAGAAGCCCCCGTGGGGGGACTAACTATGGCTACACCTTC,TRBJ1-2,15,TRBV7-5,-,-
CASSYRGELVQYF,TGTGCCAGCAGCTACAGGGGGGAATTAGTCCAGTACTTC,TRBJ2-5,13,TRBV7-9,TRBD1,-
CASLNPGHVNGYTF,TGTGCCAGTCTAAACCCGGGACATGTCAATGGCTACACCTTC,TRBJ1-2,14,TRBV19,-,-
CSAGGGLNTEAFF,TGCAGCGCCGGGGGGGGCCTTAACACTGAAGCTTTCTTT,TRBJ1-1,13,TRBV29-1,-,-
CASSDSSITGGNSNQPQHF,TGTGCCAGCAGTGACTCGAGCATAACAGGGGGGAATAGCAATCAGCCCCAGCATTTT,TRBJ1-5,19,TRBV6-4,TRBD1,-
CASRLTGTDTEAFF,TGTGCCAGCAGGCTGACAGGCACGGACACTGAAGCTTTCTTT,TRBJ1-1,14,TRBV2,-,-
CASSGDSSSGNTIYF,TGTGCCAGCAGCGGGGACTCTAGCTCTGGAAACACCATATATTTT,TRBJ1-3,15,TRBV9,-,-
CASSGSGTLETQYF,TGTGCCAGCAGCGGTAGCGGGACCCTTGAGACCCAGTACTTC,TRBJ2-5,14,TRBV7-2,TRBD2,-
CASTRGGGSGNTIYF,TGTGCCAGCACTCGAGGGGGAGGGAGTGGAAACACCATATATTTT,TRBJ1-3,15,TRBV6-5,-,-
CASTPTGGSAETQYF,TGTGCCAGCACCCCGACGGGGGGTAGCGCAGAGACCCAGTACTTC,TRBJ2-5,15,TRBV2,TRBD2,-
CASSLVFVVGTFINYGYTF,TGTGCCAGCAGCTTAGTTTTCGTTGTCGGGACATTCATTAACTATGGCTACACCTTC,TRBJ1-2,19,TRBV7-2,-,-
CASSQDGGYTF,TGTGCCAGCAGCCAAGATGGCGGCTACACCTTC,TRBJ1-2,11,TRBV14,-,-
CASSSGSTGELFF,TGTGCCAGCAGCTCCGGGAGCACCGGGGAGCTGTTTTTT,TRBJ2-2,13,TRBV9,-,-
CASSPPGRAYGYTF,TGTGCCAGCTCACCACCGGGGAGGGCCTATGGCTACACCTTC,TRBJ1-2,14,TRBV18,-,-
CASSRDRNNQPQHF,TGTGCCAGCAGCCGCGACAGGAACAATCAGCCCCAGCATTTT,TRBJ1-5,14,TRBV7-2,-,-
CASSQEGAGESIHNEQFF,TGTGCCAGCAGCCAAGAAGGGGCAGGGGAATCGATCCACAATGAGCAGTTCTTC,TRBJ2-1,18,TRBV3-1/TRBV3-2,-,-
CASSSRTGHTDTQYF,TGTGCCAGCAGCTCACGGACAGGCCACACAGATACGCAGTATTTT,TRBJ2-3,15,TRBV7-9,TRBD1,-
CSADNLQPAFF,TGCAGTGCGGACAACCTGCAGCCGGCTTTCTTT,TRBJ1-1,11,TRBV20-1,-,-
CASRITMGSYGYTF,TGTGCCAGCAGAATTACGATGGGGAGCTATGGCTACACCTTC,TRBJ1-2,14,TRBV7-2,-,-
CASSPTQDTQYF,TGTGCCAGCAGCCCGACTCAAGATACGCAGTATTTT,TRBJ2-3,12,TRBV2,-,few
CASSISYRGEQFF,TGTGCCAGTAGTATAAGTTATCGGGGTGAGCAGTTCTTC,TRBJ2-1,13,TRBV19,-,once
CAWKFQEEQFF,TGTGCCTGGAAGTTCCAGGAAGAGCAGTTCTTC,TRBJ2-1,11,TRBV30,-,-
CASSRGTSGYEQYF,TGTGCCAGCAGCCGAGGGACTAGCGGCTACGAGCAGTACTTC,TRBJ2-7,14,TRBV6-5,TRBD2,-
CASSLGTSGSYNEQFF,TGTGCCAGCAGCTTAGGGACTAGCGGGTCCTACAATGAGCAGTTCTTC,TRBJ2-1,16,TRBV5-8,TRBD2,-
CASSLGTSTGELFF,TGCGCCAGCAGCCTCGGGACTTCTACCGGGGAGCTGTTTTTT,TRBJ2-2,14,TRBV5-1,-,-
CTSSPVRGDEQFF,TGCACCAGCAGCCCCGTGCGGGGCGATGAGCAGTTCTTC,TRBJ2-1,13,TRBV1,-,few
CASSSGTSGRVAYNEQFF,TGTGCCAGCAGCTCCGGGACTAGCGGGAGGGTGGCTTACAATGAGCAGTTCTTC,TRBJ2-1,18,TRBV5-4,TRBD2,-
CATRDRQNSPLHF,TGTGCCACCCGGGACAGACAGAATTCACCCCTCCACTTT,TRBJ1-6,13,TRBV10-3,TRBD1,-
CASSFQAQNTEAFF,TGTGCCAGCAGCTTCCAGGCCCAGAACACTGAAGCTTTCTTT,TRBJ1-1,14,TRBV5-4,-,once
CASSMGLAGGQETQYF,TGTGCCAGCAGCATGGGACTAGCGGGGGGCCAAGAGACCCAGTACTTC,TRBJ2-5,16,TRBV7-9,TRBD2,-
CASSWGHYSYEQYF,TGTGCCAGCAGCTGGGGACACTACTCCTACGAGCAGTACTTC,TRBJ2-7,14,TRBV5-4,-,few
CASSLGLTADSGANVLTF,TGCGCCAGCAGCTTGGGATTGACTGCTGACTCTGGGGCCAACGTCCTGACTTTC,TRBJ2-6,18,TRBV5-1,-,-
CASSLVAGRGNIQYF,TGTGCCAGCAGCTTAGTGGCAGGGAGGGGTAACATTCAGTACTTC,TRBJ2-4,15,TRBV7-8,TRBD2,-
CASSGQGANEQFF,TGTGCCAGCAGTGGACAGGGAGCCAATGAGCAGTTCTTC,TRBJ2-1,13,TRBV27,TRBD1,-
CASSDMTGSGGELFF,TGTGCCAGCAGTGACATGACAGGGTCAGGGGGGGAGCTGTTTTTT,TRBJ2-2,15,TRBV6-1,TRBD1,many
CSVEGGSGGYTF,TGCAGCGTTGAGGGAGGGTCGGGTGGCTACACCTTC,TRBJ1-2,12,TRBV29-1,-,-
CATSDPKQGGGETQYF,TGTGCCACCAGTGACCCTAAACAGGGGGGGGGAGAGACCCAGTACTTC,TRBJ2-5,16,TRBV24-1,-,once
CASIGAAGLSYNEQFF,TGTGCCAGCATTGGTGCAGCGGGCCTTTCCTACAATGAGCAGTTCTTC,TRBJ2-1,16,TRBV27,-,-
CASSEAGAEAFF,TGTGCCAGCAGTGAAGCAGGGGCTGAAGCTTTCTTT,TRBJ1-1,12,TRBV2,-,-
CASSLDRGTDTQYF,TGTGCCAGCAGTTTGGACAGGGGCACAGATACGCAGTATTTT,TRBJ2-3,14,TRBV27,TRBD1,-
CAWSVGLAGYTQYF,TGTGCCTGGAGTGTAGGACTAGCGGGGTATACGCAGTATTTT,TRBJ2-3,14,TRBV30,TRBD2,-
CASSLAGGDYYGYTF,TGTGCCAGCAGCTTAGCAGGGGGGGACTACTATGGCTACACCTTC,TRBJ1-2,15,TRBV7-2,-,-
CASSLTEYGYTF,TGTGCCAGCAGCCTAACAGAATATGGCTACACCTTC,TRBJ1-2,12,TRBV12-3/TRBV12-4,-,-
CASGLGTGVTGELFF,TGTGCTAGTGGTTTGGGGACAGGGGTCACCGGGGAGCTGTTTTTT,TRBJ2-2,15,TRBV12-5,TRBD1,-
CASRAAGTGGIGELFF,TGCGCCAGCAGAGCCGCCGGGACAGGGGGTATCGGGGAGCTGTTTTTT,TRBJ2-2,16,TRBV5-1,TRBD1,-
CASSLSSGSYNEQFF,TGCGCCAGCAGCCTTTCAAGCGGGTCCTACAATGAGCAGTTCTTC,TRBJ2-1,15,TRBV4-1,-,-
CASRETDSGNTIYF,TGTGCCAGCAGGGAGACGGACTCTGGAAACACCATATATTTT,TRBJ1-3,14,TRBV2,-,many
CASSFDSQANYGYTF,TGCGCCAGCAGCTTTGACAGTCAAGCTAACTATGGCTACACCTTC,TRBJ1-2,15,TRBV5-1,-,-
CATRQGGNSPLHF,TGTGCCACACGACAGGGGGGGAATTCACCCCTCCACTTT,TRBJ1-6,13,TRBV10-3,TRBD1,-
CASSPSSGNTIYF,TGTGCCAGCAGCCCGAGCTCTGGAAACACCATATATTTT,TRBJ1-3,13,TRBV3-1/TRBV3-2,-,-
CASSPGQGGTDTQYF,TGTGCCAGCTCACCGGGACAGGGAGGGACAGATACGCAGTATTTT,TRBJ2-3,15,TRBV18,TRBD1,-
CAGITGNGEKLFF,TGTGCCGGGATAACAGGGAATGGTGAAAAACTGTTTTTT,TRBJ1-4,13,TRBV30,-,-
CASRLATENTEAFF,TGCGCCAGCAGGTTGGCAACAGAAAACACTGAAGCTTTCTTT,TRBJ1-1,14,TRBV5-1,-,-